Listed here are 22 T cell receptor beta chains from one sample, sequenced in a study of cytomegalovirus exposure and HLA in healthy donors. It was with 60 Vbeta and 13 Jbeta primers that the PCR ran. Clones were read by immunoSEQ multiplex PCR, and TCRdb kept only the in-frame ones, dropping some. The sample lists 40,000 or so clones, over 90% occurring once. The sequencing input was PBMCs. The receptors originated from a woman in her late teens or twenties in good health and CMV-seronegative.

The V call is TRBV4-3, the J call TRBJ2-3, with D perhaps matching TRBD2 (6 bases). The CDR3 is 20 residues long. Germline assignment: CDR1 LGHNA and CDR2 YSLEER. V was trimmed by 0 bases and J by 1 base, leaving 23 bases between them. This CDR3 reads CASSQDVRGGDRPRTDTQYF. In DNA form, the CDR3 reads TGCGCCAGCAGCCAAGATGTGAGAGGAGGGGACCGACCACGCACAGATACGCAGTATTTT.

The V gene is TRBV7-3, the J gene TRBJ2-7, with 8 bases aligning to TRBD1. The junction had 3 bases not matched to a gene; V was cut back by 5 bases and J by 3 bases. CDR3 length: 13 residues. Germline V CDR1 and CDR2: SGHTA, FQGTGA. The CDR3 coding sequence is TGTGCCAGCAGCCCCGGACAGGGCTACGAGCAGTACTTC. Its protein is CASSPGQGYEQYF.

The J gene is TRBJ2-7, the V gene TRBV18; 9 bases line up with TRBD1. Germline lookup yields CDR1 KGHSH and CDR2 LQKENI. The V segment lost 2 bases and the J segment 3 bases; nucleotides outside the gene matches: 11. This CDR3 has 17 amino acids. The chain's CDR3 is CASSPWDSGTGFYEQYF. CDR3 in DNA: TGTGCCAGCTCACCATGGGATTCCGGGACAGGGTTCTACGAGCAGTACTTC.

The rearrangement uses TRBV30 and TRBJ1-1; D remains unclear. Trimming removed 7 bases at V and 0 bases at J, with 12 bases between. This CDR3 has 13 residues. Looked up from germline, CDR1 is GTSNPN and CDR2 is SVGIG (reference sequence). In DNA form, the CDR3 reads TGTGCCTCATTCAGGAATTTGAACACTGAAGCTTTCTTT. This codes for CASFRNLNTEAFF. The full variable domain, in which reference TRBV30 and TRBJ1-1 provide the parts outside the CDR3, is SQTIHQWPATLVQPVGSPLSLECTVEGTSNPNLYWYRQAAGRGLQLLFYSVGIGQISSEVPQNLSASRPQDRQFILSSKKLLLSDSGFYLCASFRNLNTEAFFGQGTRLTVV.

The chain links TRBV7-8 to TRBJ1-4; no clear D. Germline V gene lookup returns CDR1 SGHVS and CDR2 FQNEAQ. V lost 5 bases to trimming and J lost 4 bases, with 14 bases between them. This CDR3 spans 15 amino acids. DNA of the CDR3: TGTGCCAGCAGCCCTTTGCGCCGTCTTAATGAAAAACTGTTTTTT. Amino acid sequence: CASSPLRRLNEKLFF.

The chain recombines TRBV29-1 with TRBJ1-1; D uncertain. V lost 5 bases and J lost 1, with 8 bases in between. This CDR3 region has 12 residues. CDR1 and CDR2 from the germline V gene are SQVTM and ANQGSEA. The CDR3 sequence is CSVPGPNTEAFF. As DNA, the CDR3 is TGCAGCGTTCCAGGCCCGAACACTGAAGCTTTCTTT. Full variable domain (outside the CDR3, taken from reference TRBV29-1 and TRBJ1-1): SAVISQKPSRDICQRGTSLTIQCQVDSQVTMMFWYRQQPGQSLTLIATANQGSEATYESGFVIDKFPISRPNLTFSTLTVSNMSPEDSSIYLCSVPGPNTEAFFGQGTRLTVV.

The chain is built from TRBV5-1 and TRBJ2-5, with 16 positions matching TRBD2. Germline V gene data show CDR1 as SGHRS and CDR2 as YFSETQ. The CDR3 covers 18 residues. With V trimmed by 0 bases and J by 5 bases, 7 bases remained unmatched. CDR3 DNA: TGCGCCAGCAGCTTGGATGGGACTAGCGGGAGGGCTGGGGAGACCCAGTACTTC. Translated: CASSLDGTSGRAGETQYF.

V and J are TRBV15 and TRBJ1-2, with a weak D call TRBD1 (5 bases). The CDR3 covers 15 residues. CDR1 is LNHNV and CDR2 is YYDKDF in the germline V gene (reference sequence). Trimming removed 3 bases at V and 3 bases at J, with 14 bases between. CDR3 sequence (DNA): TGTGCCACCAGCAGTTCTCTTAGGGGCGACTATGGCTACACCTTC. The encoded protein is CATSSSLRGDYGYTF.

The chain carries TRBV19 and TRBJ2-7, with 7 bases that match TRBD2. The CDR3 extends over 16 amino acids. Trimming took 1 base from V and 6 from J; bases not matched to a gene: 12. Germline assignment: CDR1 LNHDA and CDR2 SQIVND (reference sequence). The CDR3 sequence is CASSIVGGSATVEQYF. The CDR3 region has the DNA TGTGCCAGTAGTATAGTGGGAGGGAGCGCCACCGTCGAGCAGTACTTC.

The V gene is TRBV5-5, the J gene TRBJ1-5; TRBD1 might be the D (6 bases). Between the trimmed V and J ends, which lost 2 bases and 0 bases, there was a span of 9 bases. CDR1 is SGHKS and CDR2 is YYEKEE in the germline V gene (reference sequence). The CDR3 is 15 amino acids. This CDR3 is CASSFRQDSNQPQHF. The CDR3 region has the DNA TGTGCCAGCAGCTTCAGACAGGATAGCAATCAGCCCCAGCATTTT.

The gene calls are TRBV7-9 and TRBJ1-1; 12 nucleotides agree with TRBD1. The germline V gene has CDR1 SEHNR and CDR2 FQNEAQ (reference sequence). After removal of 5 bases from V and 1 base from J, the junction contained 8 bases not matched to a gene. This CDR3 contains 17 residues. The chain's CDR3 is CASSPPGQGAGNTEAFF. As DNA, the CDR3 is TGTGCCAGCAGCCCACCGGGACAGGGGGCCGGGAACACTGAAGCTTTCTTT.

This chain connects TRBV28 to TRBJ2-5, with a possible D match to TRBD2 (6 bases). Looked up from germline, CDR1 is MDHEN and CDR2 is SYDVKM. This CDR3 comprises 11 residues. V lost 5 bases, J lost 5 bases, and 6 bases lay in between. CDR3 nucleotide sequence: TGTGCCAGCAGTGGGGGGGAGACCCAGTACTTC. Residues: CASSGGETQYF.

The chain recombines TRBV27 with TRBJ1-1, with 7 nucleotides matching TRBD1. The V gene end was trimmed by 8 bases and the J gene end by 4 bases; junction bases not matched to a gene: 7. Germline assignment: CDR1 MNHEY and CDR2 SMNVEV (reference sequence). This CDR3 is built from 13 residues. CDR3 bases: TGTGCCAGCGGCCAGGGGGTCGGCACTGAAGCTTTCTTT. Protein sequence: CASGQGVGTEAFF.

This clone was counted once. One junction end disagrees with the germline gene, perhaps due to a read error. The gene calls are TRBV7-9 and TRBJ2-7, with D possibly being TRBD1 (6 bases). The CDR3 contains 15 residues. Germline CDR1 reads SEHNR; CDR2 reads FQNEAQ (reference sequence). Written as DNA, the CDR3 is TGTTCCAGCAGCCCCGCAGGGGTGAAGTCCTACGAGCAGTACTTC. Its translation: CSSSPAGVKSYEQYF.

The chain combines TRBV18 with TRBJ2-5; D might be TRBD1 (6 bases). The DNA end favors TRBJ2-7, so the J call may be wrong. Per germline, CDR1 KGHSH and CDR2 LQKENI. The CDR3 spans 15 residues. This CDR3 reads CASSPAGDTSYEQYF. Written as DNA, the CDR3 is TGTGCCAGCTCTCCGGCCGGGGACACGTCCTACGAGCAGTACTTC.

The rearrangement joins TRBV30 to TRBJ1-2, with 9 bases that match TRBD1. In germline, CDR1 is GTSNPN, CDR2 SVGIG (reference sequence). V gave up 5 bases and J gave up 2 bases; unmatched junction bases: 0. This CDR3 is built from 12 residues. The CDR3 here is CAWGQGNYGYTF. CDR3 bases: TGTGCCTGGGGACAGGGGAACTATGGCTACACCTTC.

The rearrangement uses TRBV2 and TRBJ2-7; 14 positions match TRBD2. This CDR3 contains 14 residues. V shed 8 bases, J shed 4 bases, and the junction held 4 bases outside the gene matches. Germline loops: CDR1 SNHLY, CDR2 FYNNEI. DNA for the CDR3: TGTGCCAGCGGGGGGACTAGCGGGAGTTACGAGCAGTACTTC. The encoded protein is CASGGTSGSYEQYF.

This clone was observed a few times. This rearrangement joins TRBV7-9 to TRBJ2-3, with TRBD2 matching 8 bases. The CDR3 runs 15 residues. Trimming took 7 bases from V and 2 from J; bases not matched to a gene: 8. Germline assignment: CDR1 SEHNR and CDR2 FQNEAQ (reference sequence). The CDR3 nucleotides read TGTGCCAGCACCGACGGACTAGCTCCCACAGATACGCAGTATTTT. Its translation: CASTDGLAPTDTQYF. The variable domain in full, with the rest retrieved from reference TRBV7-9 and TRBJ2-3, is DTGVSQNPRHKITKRGQNVTFRCDPISEHNRLYWYRQTLGQGPEFLTYFQNEAQLEKSRLLSDRFSAERPKGSFSTLEIQRTEQGDSAMYLCASTDGLAPTDTQYFGPGTRLTVL.

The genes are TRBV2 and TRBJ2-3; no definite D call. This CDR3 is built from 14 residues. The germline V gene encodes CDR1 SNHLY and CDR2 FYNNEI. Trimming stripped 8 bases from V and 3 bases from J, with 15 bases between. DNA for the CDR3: TGTGCCAGCGGAGAAGGCAGGAAGACAGATACGCAGTATTTT. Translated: CASGEGRKTDTQYF. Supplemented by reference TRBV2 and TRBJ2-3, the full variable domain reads EPEVTQTPSHQVTQMGQEVILRCVPISNHLYFYWYRQILGQKVEFLVSFYNNEISEKSEIFDDQFSVERPDGSNFTLKIRSTKLEDSAMYFCASGEGRKTDTQYFGPGTRLTVL.

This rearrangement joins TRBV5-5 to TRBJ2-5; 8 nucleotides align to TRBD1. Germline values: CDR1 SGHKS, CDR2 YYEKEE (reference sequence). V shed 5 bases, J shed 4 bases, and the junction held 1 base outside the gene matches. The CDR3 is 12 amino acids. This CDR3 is CASRGQVETQYF. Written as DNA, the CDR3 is TGTGCCAGCAGGGGACAGGTAGAGACCCAGTACTTC.

The CDR3 loop reads CASKWPRDSPLHF. The CDR3 DNA reads TGTGCCAGCAAATGGCCCCGGGATTCACCCCTCCACTTT. The chain couples TRBV28 to TRBJ1-6; D is uncertain. Trimming stripped 7 bases from V and 8 bases from J, with 12 bases between. The CDR3 sequence is 13 residues long. CDR1 and CDR2 (germline): MDHEN, SYDVKM.

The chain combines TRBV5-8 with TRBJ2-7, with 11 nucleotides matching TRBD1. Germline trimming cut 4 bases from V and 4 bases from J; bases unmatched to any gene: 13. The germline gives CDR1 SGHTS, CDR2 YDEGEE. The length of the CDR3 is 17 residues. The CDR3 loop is CASSRTGGGGLRYEQYF. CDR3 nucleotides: TGTGCCAGCAGCCGGACAGGGGGCGGCGGTCTCAGATACGAGCAGTACTTC.